Below are 20 T cell receptor beta chains sequenced from a single sample in a study of PD-L1 blockade in urothelial cancer. As to time point: peripheral blood 6 weeks after treatment start. TCRdb's table, derived via immunoSEQ multiplex PCR, lists solely in-frame clones and lacks some. The sample has 75,000 to 100,000 clones; around four fifths are singletons. The sequencing used PBMCs, collected around atezolizumab (anti-PD-L1) treatment. The receptors shown here come from an older man with urothelial cancer.

In this sample, this clone turned up once. The rearrangement joins TRBV5-5 to TRBJ2-3; TRBD2 is a possible D gene (6 bases). In germline, CDR1 is SGHKS, CDR2 YYEKEE (reference sequence). With 1 base removed from V and 5 bases from J, the gap between germline ends came to 17 bases. The length of the CDR3 is 16 residues. The CDR3 sequence is CASSLRQAGAKDTQYF. The CDR3 region has the DNA TGTGCCAGCAGCTTGAGACAAGCGGGCGCGAAAGATACGCAGTATTTT.

This clone was found a few times. The chain recombines TRBV5-1 with TRBJ2-5; 14 bases fit TRBD2. Losses at the gene ends were 3 bases for V and 5 bases for J; bases not matched to a gene: 9. Germline CDR1 SGHRS, CDR2 YFSETQ. The CDR3 length is 17 residues. The CDR3 here is CASSSGTSGSSGETQYF. The CDR3 DNA reads as TGCGCCAGCAGCTCAGGGACTAGCGGGAGTAGTGGGGAGACCCAGTACTTC.

The chain joins TRBV7-9 to TRBJ1-1; possibly TRBD1 for D (6 bases). In germline, CDR1 is SEHNR, CDR2 FQNEAQ (reference sequence). CDR3 length: 15 residues. Deletions cut 5 bases from V and 5 bases from J, with 18 bases between. The CDR3 DNA reads TGTGCCAGCAGCCCCCCAATGGGGGGGCGGACTGAAGCTTTCTTT. This gives the protein CASSPPMGGRTEAFF. Complete variable domain (other parts from reference TRBV7-9 and TRBJ1-1): DTGVSQNPRHKITKRGQNVTFRCDPISEHNRLYWYRQTLGQGPEFLTYFQNEAQLEKSRLLSDRFSAERPKGSFSTLEIQRTEQGDSAMYLCASSPPMGGRTEAFFGQGTRLTVV.

V usage is TRBV25-1 and J usage is TRBJ2-2; a possible D gene is TRBD2 (6 bases). This CDR3 is 14 amino acids long. Germline CDR1 reads MGHDK; CDR2 reads SYGVNS. V shed 6 bases and J shed 3 bases, with 11 bases lying between them. The chain's CDR3 is CASSMAGYTGELFF. The CDR3 DNA is TGTGCCAGCAGCATGGCGGGGTACACCGGGGAGCTGTTTTTT.

Written as DNA, the CDR3 is TGTGCCAGCAGGATCCCCGGGACAGGGGTCCTCGAGCAGTACTTC. This gives the protein CASRIPGTGVLEQYF. The chain couples TRBV6-4 to TRBJ2-7; the match to TRBD1 covers 10 bases. The CDR3 spans 15 residues. After removal of 6 bases from V and 6 bases from J, the junction contained 11 bases not matched to a gene. Germline V gene data show CDR1 as MRHNA and CDR2 as SNTAGT.

V and J are TRBV19 and TRBJ1-1; D is perhaps TRBD1 (6 bases). Trimming removed 3 bases from V and 3 bases from J, with 17 bases in between. This CDR3 has 16 residues. Germline V lookup: CDR1 LNHDA, CDR2 SQIVND (reference sequence). CDR3 DNA sequence: TGTGCCAGTAGTATTGTGGGGGCTTGGCTGGACACTGAAGCTTTCTTT. As protein: CASSIVGAWLDTEAFF. The complete variable domain, with remaining parts taken from reference TRBV19 and TRBJ1-1, reads DGGITQSPKYLFRKEGQNVTLSCEQNLNHDAMYWYRQDPGQGLRLIYYSQIVNDFQKGDIAEGYSVSREKKESFPLTVTSAQKNPTAFYLCASSIVGAWLDTEAFFGQGTRLTVV.

The chain recombines TRBV29-1 with TRBJ2-3; 10 nucleotides line up with TRBD2. The V gene end was trimmed by 5 bases and the J gene end by 2 bases; junction bases not matched to a gene: 7. Germline V gives CDR1 SQVTM, CDR2 ANQGSEA. The CDR3 loop spans 15 amino acids. CDR3: CSVSGTSEDTDTQYF. DNA for the CDR3: TGCAGCGTTTCCGGGACTAGCGAAGACACAGATACGCAGTATTTT.

This clone was seen just once. The rearrangement uses TRBV28 and TRBJ2-7; TRBD2 matches 8 bases. V was clipped by 5 bases and J by 1 base; unmatched bases: 4. CDR3 length: 14 amino acids. CDR1 is MDHEN, CDR2 SYDVKM, per germline. CDR3 coding DNA: TGTGCCAGCAGTAGCGGGGGAGGGTCCTACGAGCAGTACTTC. This translates into CASSSGGGSYEQYF.

This clone has a single count. The gene calls are TRBV25-1 and TRBJ2-7; possible D gene TRBD1, 7 bases. V was shortened by 1 base and J by 5 bases, with 18 bases between the two germline ends. This CDR3 region has 16 residues. The germline gives CDR1 MGHDK, CDR2 SYGVNS. CDR3 residues: CASSEFSGRGENEQYF. CDR3 bases: TGTGCCAGCAGTGAATTTAGTGGCAGGGGGGAGAACGAGCAGTACTTC.

V is TRBV7-9 and J is TRBJ1-2; D possibly corresponds to TRBD1 (5 bases). In germline, CDR1 is SEHNR, CDR2 FQNEAQ (reference sequence). This CDR3 is 15 amino acids long. With 3 bases removed from V and 4 bases from J, the gap between germline ends came to 15 bases. The CDR3 nucleotides are TGTGCCAGCAGCTTGGCCGGGGGAGCGGTCTATGGCTACACCTTC. Amino acids: CASSLAGGAVYGYTF.

The CDR3 region has the DNA TGTGCCAGCAGAACCGGGACAGTGAACACTGAAGCTTTCTTT. Encoded protein: CASRTGTVNTEAFF. This rearrangement joins TRBV2 to TRBJ1-1, with TRBD1 matching 7 bases. CDR1 and CDR2 from the germline V gene are SNHLY and FYNNEI. This CDR3 contains 14 residues. Losses at the gene ends were 6 bases for V and 0 bases for J; bases not matched to a gene: 4. The complete variable domain, with remaining parts taken from reference TRBV2 and TRBJ1-1, reads EPEVTQTPSHQVTQMGQEVILRCVPISNHLYFYWYRQILGQKVEFLVSFYNNEISEKSEIFDDQFSVERPDGSNFTLKIRSTKLEDSAMYFCASRTGTVNTEAFFGQGTRLTVV.

The V call is TRBV5-1, the J call TRBJ2-3; 14 bases are shared with TRBD2. Germline V gives CDR1 SGHRS, CDR2 YFSETQ. V gave up 3 bases and J gave up 0 bases; unmatched junction bases: 9. The CDR3 spans 19 residues. CDR3 bases: TGCGCCAGCAGCTCTAAAGGACTAGCGGGGGGCACTAGCACAGATACGCAGTATTTT. This gives the protein CASSSKGLAGGTSTDTQYF.

This chain uses TRBV5-1 with TRBJ2-3; 8 bases agree with TRBD1. CDR1 is SGHRS and CDR2 is YFSETQ in the germline V gene. After removal of 4 bases from V and 5 bases from J, the junction contained 6 bases not matched to a gene. This CDR3 is built from 14 residues. The CDR3 bases are TGCGCCAGCAGCATGACAGGGGCCCAAGATACGCAGTATTTT. Translated, it gives CASSMTGAQDTQYF. The variable domain in full, with the rest retrieved from reference TRBV5-1 and TRBJ2-3, is KAGVTQTPRYLIKTRGQQVTLSCSPISGHRSVSWYQQTPGQGLQFLFEYFSETQRNKGNFPGRFSGRQFSNSRSEMNVSTLELGDSALYLCASSMTGAQDTQYFGPGTRLTVL.

Many counts were recorded for this clone. The CDR3 loop reads CASSRTSGELFF. The CDR3 nucleotides read TGCGCCAGCAGCCGAACATCGGGGGAGCTGTTTTTT. The V call is TRBV5-1, the J call TRBJ2-2; no clear D gene. Germline CDR1 reads SGHRS; CDR2 reads YFSETQ. V was cut by 4 bases and J by 8 bases, with 9 bases left in between. The CDR3 consists of 12 residues. Variable domain in full (rest from reference TRBV5-1 and TRBJ2-2): KAGVTQTPRYLIKTRGQQVTLSCSPISGHRSVSWYQQTPGQGLQFLFEYFSETQRNKGNFPGRFSGRQFSNSRSEMNVSTLELGDSALYLCASSRTSGELFFGEGSRLTVL.

V gene TRBV30 combines with J gene TRBJ2-5, with 10 bases matching TRBD2. The CDR3 sequence is 13 residues long. Per the germline V gene, CDR1 is GTSNPN and CDR2 is SVGIG (reference sequence). Trimming cost V 2 bases and J 5 bases; bases outside gene matches: 2. The CDR3 region is CAWSLAGVETQYF. For the CDR3, the DNA is TGTGCCTGGAGTCTAGCGGGAGTGGAGACCCAGTACTTC.

This chain uses TRBV18 with TRBJ1-1; D is perhaps TRBD1 (6 bases). V lost 6 bases to trimming and J lost 4 bases, with 15 bases between them. The CDR3 consists of 14 residues. CDR1 and CDR2 (germline): KGHSH, LQKENI. CDR3 nucleotide sequence: TGTGCCAGCTCCTCCTCAGGGGATGGCACTGAAGCTTTCTTT. This gives the protein CASSSSGDGTEAFF.

This chain uses TRBV12-2 with TRBJ2-1; TRBD1 is the table's D call, not checked against the DNA. TRBV12-2 is a recognized pseudogene. The CDR3 contains 17 residues. CDR3 protein: CASRLPYRGRNSNEQFF. The DNA of the CDR3 is TGTGCAAGTCGCTTACCCTACAGGGGGCGTAATTCGAATGAGCAGTTCTTC.

The V and J genes are TRBV6-1 and TRBJ2-7; 11 positions match TRBD1. V shed 4 bases, J shed 4 bases, and the junction held 6 bases outside the gene matches. The CDR3 runs to 15 residues. Per germline, CDR1 MNHNS and CDR2 SASEGT. CDR3 sequence reads: CASSAGTGGLYEQYF. For the CDR3, the DNA is TGTGCCAGCAGTGCCGGGACAGGGGGACTTTACGAGCAGTACTTC.

A word on this clone: The sample contains more than one DNA sequence encoding this CDR3. This rearrangement joins TRBV6-1 to TRBJ2-7; D is unresolved. The CDR3 sequence is 12 residues long. Germline V CDR1 and CDR2: MNHNS, SASEGT. V dropped 1 base and J dropped 3 bases, with 4 bases sitting between them. CDR3 DNA sequence: TGTGCCAGCAGTGAAGATATCTACGAGCAGTACTTC. The encoded protein is CASSEDIYEQYF.

The V and J genes are TRBV28 and TRBJ1-4; D is possibly TRBD1 (5 bases). CDR3 length: 14 residues. Germline assignment: CDR1 MDHEN and CDR2 SYDVKM. V was shortened by 2 bases and J by 5 bases, with 9 bases between the two germline ends. In DNA form, the CDR3 reads TGTGCCAGCAGTTTAATAGGGGTCAATGAAAAACTGTTTTTT. Translated: CASSLIGVNEKLFF.